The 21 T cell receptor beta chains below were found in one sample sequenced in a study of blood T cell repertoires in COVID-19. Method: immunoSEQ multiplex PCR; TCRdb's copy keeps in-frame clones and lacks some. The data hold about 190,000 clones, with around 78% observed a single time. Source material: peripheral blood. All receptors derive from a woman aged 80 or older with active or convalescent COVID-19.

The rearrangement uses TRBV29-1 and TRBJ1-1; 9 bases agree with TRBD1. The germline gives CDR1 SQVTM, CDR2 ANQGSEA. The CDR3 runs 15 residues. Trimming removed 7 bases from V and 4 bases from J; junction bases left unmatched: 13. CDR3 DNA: TGCAGCGGCGTCCCGGGACAGGGTCCGGGCACTGAAGCTTTCTTT. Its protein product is CSGVPGQGPGTEAFF. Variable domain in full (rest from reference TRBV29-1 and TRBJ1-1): SAVISQKPSRDICQRGTSLTIQCQVDSQVTMMFWYRQQPGQSLTLIATANQGSEATYESGFVIDKFPISRPNLTFSTLTVSNMSPEDSSIYLCSGVPGQGPGTEAFFGQGTRLTVV.

In DNA form, the CDR3 reads TGTGCCACCAGTGATTCACGGACAGGGTTAAGCGAGCAGTACTTC. It specifies CATSDSRTGLSEQYF. The chain links TRBV24-1 to TRBJ2-7, with 8 positions matching TRBD1. Trimming at V came to 2 bases and at J to 6 bases, leaving 8 bases not matched to a gene. CDR1 and CDR2 (germline): KGHDR, SFDVKD. The CDR3 spans 15 residues.

The CDR3 DNA sequence: TGTGCCAGCAGTGAAGCCTGGGGGAGGCTCTCCGAGCAGTACTTC. This encodes CASSEAWGRLSEQYF. The V call is TRBV6-1, the J call TRBJ2-7, with a tentative D call TRBD2 (6 bases). V was pared by 0 bases and J by 6 bases, with 15 bases between. From germline, CDR1 is MNHNS and CDR2 SASEGT. There are 15 residues in the CDR3.

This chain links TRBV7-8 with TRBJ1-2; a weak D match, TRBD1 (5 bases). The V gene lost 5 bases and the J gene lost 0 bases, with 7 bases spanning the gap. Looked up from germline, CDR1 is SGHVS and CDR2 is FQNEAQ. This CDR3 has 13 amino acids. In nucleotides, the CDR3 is TGTGCCAGCAGCGGGACTGCTAACTATGGCTACACCTTC. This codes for CASSGTANYGYTF.

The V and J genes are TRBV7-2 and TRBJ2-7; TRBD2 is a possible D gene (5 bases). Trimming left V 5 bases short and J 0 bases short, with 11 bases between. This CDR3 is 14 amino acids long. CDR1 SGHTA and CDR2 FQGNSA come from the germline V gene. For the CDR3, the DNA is TGTGCCAGCAGCATGGACTCATACTCCTACGAGCAGTACTTC. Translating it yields CASSMDSYSYEQYF.

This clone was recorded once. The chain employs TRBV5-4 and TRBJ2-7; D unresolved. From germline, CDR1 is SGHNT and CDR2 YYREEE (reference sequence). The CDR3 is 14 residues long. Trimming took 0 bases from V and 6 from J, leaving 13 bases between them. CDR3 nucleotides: TGTGCCAGCAGCTTGGAGGAAGCGCTCGGCGAGCAGTACTTC. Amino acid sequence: CASSLEEALGEQYF.

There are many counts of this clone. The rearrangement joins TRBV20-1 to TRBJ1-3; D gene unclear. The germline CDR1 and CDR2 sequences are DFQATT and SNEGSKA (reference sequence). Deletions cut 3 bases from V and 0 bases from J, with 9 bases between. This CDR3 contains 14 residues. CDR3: CSASLESSGNTIYF. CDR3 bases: TGCAGTGCTAGTCTGGAGAGCTCTGGAAACACCATATATTTT.

CDR3 coding DNA: TGTGCCAGCAGCGCTATCCGGGGGAACACAGATACGCAGTATTTT. Protein product: CASSAIRGNTDTQYF. The V gene is TRBV7-9, the J gene TRBJ2-3; D perhaps matches TRBD2 (6 bases). The V end was cut by 5 bases, the J end by 2 bases, with 14 bases between. CDR1 and CDR2 from the germline V gene are SEHNR and FQNEAQ (reference sequence). The CDR3 loop spans 15 amino acids.

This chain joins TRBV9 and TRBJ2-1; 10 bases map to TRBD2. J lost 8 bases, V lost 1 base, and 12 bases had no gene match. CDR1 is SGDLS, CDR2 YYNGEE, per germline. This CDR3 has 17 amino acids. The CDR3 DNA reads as TGTGCCAGCAGCGTAAGTAGCGGGGGGCCCCGTAACGATGAGCAGTTCTTC. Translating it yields CASSVSSGGPRNDEQFF.

CDR3 sequence (DNA): TGTGCCAGCAGCTCACGCGGGTACGGAAACACCATATATTTT. Translating gives CASSSRGYGNTIYF. The chain combines TRBV5-5 with TRBJ1-3, with D hard to call. The germline V gene has CDR1 SGHKS and CDR2 YYEKEE (reference sequence). The V gene lost 3 bases and the J gene lost 4 bases, with 11 bases spanning the gap. This CDR3 is 14 amino acids long.

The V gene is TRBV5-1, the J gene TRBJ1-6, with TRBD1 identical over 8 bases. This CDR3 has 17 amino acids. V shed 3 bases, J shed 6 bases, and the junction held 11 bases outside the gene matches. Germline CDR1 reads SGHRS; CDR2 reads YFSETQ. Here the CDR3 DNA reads TGCGCCAGCAGCTCATACCCGACAGGGGTAGCTAATTCACCCCTCCACTTT. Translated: CASSSYPTGVANSPLHF.

The CDR3 spells CATSDLKGGIKAQYF. Written as DNA, the CDR3 is TGTGCCACCAGTGATTTGAAGGGAGGGATTAAGGCCCAGTACTTC. The rearrangement links TRBV24-1 to TRBJ2-5; TRBD2 aligns across 7 bases. Germline loops: CDR1 KGHDR, CDR2 SFDVKD. The CDR3 extends over 15 amino acids. V gave up 0 bases and J gave up 9 bases; unmatched junction bases: 9.

CDR3 sequence (DNA): TGCAGCGTTGGAGACAGGGGTACCGGGGAGCTGTTTTTT. Protein sequence: CSVGDRGTGELFF. The chain joins TRBV29-1 to TRBJ2-2, with 8 bases lining up with TRBD1. The CDR3 runs 13 residues. Looked up from germline, CDR1 is SQVTM and CDR2 is ANQGSEA. V shed 4 bases, J shed 5 bases, and the junction held 3 bases outside the gene matches.

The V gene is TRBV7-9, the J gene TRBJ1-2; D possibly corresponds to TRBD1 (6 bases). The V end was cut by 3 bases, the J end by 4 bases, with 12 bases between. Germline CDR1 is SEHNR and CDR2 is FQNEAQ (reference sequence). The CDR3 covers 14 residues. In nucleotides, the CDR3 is TGTGCCAGCAGCTTTTCCGACAGGTCCTATGGCTACACCTTC. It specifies CASSFSDRSYGYTF.

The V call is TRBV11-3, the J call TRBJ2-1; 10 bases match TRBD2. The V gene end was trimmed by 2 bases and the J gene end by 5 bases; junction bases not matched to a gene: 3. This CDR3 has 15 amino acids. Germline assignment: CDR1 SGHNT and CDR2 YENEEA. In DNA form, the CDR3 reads TGTGCCAGCAGCTTAACAAGCGGGGGGGACAATGAGCAGTTCTTC. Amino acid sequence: CASSLTSGGDNEQFF. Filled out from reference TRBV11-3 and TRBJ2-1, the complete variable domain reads EAGVVQSPRYKIIEKKQPVAFWCNPISGHNTLYWYLQNLGQGPELLIRYENEEAVDDSQLPKDRFSAERLKGVDSTLKIQPAELGDSAVYLCASSLTSGGDNEQFFGPGTRLTVL.

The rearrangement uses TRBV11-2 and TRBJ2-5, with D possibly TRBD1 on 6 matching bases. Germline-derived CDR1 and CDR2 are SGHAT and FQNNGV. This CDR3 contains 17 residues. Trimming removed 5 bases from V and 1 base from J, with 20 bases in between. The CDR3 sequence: CASSLRGTLKGQETQYF. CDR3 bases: TGTGCCAGCAGCCTCAGGGGAACTCTGAAGGGCCAAGAGACCCAGTACTTC.

As DNA, the CDR3 is TGTGCCAGCTCACTACGGGACAGCCCTAATGAAAAACTGTTTTTT. It is translated as CASSLRDSPNEKLFF. The chain carries TRBV18 and TRBJ1-4; 7 bases map to TRBD1. V trimming: 4 bases; J trimming: 3 bases; junction bases outside the gene matches: 5. Germline loops: CDR1 KGHSH, CDR2 LQKENI. The CDR3 is made up of 15 amino acids.

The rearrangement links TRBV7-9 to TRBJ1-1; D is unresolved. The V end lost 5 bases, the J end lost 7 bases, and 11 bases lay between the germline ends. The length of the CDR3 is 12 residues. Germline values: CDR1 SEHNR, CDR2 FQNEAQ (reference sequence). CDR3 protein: CASSIPGGEAFF. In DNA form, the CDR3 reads TGTGCCAGCAGCATCCCCGGCGGTGAAGCTTTCTTT.

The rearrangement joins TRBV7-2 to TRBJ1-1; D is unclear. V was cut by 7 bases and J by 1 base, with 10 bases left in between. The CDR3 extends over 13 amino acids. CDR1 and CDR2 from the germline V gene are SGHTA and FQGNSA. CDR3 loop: CASKVQPNTEAFF. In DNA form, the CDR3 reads TGTGCCAGCAAGGTACAGCCGAACACTGAAGCTTTCTTT.

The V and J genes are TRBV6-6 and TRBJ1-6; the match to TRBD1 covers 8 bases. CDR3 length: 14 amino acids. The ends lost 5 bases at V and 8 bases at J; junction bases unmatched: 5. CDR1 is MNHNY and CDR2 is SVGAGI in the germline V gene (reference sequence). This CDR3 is CASSRQGPYSPLHF. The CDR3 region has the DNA TGTGCCAGCAGTCGACAGGGGCCTTATTCACCCCTCCACTTT.

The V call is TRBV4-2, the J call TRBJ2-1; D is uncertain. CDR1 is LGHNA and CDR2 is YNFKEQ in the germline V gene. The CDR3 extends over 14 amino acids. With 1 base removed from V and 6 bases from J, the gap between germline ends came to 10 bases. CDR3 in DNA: TGTGCCAGCAGCCAAGGTGAAGCTCTCAATGAGCAGTTCTTC. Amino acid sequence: CASSQGEALNEQFF.